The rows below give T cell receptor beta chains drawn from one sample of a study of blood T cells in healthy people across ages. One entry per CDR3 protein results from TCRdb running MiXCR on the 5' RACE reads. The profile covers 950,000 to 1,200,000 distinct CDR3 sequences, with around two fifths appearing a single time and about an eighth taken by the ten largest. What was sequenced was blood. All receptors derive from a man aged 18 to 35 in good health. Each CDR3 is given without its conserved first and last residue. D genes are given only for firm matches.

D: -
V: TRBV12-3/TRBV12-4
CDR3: ASSPPGFVGYT

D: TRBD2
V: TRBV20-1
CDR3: SASVSGGAGEQF

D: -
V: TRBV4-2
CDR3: ASSQGPLQGTNTEAF

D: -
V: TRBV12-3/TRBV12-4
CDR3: ASSVIGNSPLH

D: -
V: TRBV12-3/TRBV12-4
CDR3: ASSLVEGYGYT

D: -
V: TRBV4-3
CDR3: ASSQDSPGGYYGYT

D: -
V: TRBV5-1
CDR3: ASSLNGGSNYGYT

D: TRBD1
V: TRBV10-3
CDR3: AFRTGPDGYT

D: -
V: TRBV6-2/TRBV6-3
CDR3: ASSYGGEYQETQY

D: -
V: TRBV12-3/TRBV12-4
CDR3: ASSMRRGTAYEQY

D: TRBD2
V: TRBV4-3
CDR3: ASSQDSGGNEQF

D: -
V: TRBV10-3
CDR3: AISEQVTWTDTQY

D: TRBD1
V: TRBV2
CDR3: ASSVGQGAGEAF

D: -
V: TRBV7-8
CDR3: ASSGRTGSGGNYGYT

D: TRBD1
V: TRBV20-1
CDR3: SATQGAWGTEAF

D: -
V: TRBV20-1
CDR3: SASQGFLNTGELF

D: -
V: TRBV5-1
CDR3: ASSLGSRETNEKLF

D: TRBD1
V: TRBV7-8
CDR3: ASRQTGGPNEKLF

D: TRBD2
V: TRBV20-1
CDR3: SALILPGLASYEQY

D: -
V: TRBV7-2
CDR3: ASSLGFGGPYEQY

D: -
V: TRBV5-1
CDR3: ASSPIAGAITGELF

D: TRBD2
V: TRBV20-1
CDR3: SASQGTSGDYEQY

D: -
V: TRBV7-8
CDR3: ASSTSSTGYEQF

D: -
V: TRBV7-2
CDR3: ASSLALGTEEDNSPLH

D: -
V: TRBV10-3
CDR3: ATVPQTGSTDTQY

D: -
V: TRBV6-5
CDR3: ASSYWQGGEKLF

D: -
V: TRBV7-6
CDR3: ASSVGHSNTEAF

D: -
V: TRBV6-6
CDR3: ASSYAQKGGANEKLF